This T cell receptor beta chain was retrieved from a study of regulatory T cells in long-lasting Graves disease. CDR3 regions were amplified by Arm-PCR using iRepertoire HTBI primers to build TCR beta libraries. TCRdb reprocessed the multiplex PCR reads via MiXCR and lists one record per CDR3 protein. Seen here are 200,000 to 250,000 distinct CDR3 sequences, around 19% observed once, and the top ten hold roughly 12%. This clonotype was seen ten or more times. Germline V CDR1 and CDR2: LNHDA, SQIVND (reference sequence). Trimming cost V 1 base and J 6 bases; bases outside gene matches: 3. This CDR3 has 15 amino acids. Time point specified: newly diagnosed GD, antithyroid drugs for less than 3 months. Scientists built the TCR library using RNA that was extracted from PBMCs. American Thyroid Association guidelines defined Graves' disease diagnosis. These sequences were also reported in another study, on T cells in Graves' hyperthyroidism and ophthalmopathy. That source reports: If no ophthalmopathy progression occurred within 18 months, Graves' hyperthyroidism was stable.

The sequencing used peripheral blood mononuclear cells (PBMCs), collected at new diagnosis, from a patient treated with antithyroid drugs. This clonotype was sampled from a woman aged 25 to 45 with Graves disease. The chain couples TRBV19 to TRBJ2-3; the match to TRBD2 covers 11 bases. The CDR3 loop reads CASSIGLAGSDTQYF. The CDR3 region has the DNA TGTGCCAGTAGTATAGGACTAGCGGGGAGCGATACGCAGTATTTT.